Each of the 24 T cell receptor beta chains below was sequenced from the same sample in a study of blood T cell repertoires in COVID-19. The repertoire was sequenced with immunoSEQ multiplex PCR; TCRdb's copy has only in-frame clones and lacks some. The table lists 20,000 to 30,000 clones, about 83% of them singletons, with over 25% in the top ten. Sequenced: peripheral blood. The source of these receptors is a human donor with active COVID-19. The donor label of this sample is uncertain.

The CDR3 region is CASSVEAGRSVADTQYF. CDR3 bases: TGTGCCAGCAGCGTAGAGGCAGGCCGGTCTGTGGCAGATACGCAGTATTTT. The chain recombines TRBV9 with TRBJ2-3; D is unresolved. The CDR3 has 17 amino acids. Germline CDR1 reads SGDLS; CDR2 reads YYNGEE. V was pared by 0 bases and J by 4 bases, with 18 bases between.

The gene calls are TRBV18 and TRBJ2-5; 10 nucleotides agree with TRBD1. The CDR3 is 18 amino acids. The junction had 15 bases not matched to a gene; V was cut back by 4 bases and J by 4 bases. The germline V gene has CDR1 KGHSH and CDR2 LQKENI. CDR3 DNA: TGTGCCAGCTCACTACTGACAGGGGGCGCGAGGAGTGGAGAGACCCAGTACTTC. Translation: CASSLLTGGARSGETQYF.

The V gene is TRBV10-2, the J gene TRBJ1-5; 7 bases line up with TRBD1. Trimming took 6 bases from V and 12 from J; bases not matched to a gene: 17. This CDR3 comprises 15 residues. Germline V gives CDR1 WSHSY, CDR2 SAAADI. CDR3 in amino acids: CASRLSSGTEGLQHF. The DNA for the CDR3 is TGCGCCAGCAGGCTCAGCTCCGGGACAGAAGGCCTCCAGCATTTT.

The chain has TRBV7-2 and TRBJ2-7, with 11 positions matching TRBD2. This CDR3 comprises 14 residues. V was clipped by 5 bases and J by 7 bases; unmatched bases: 7. Germline V gene data show CDR1 as SGHTA and CDR2 as FQGNSA. The CDR3 is CASSQGLAALEQYF. CDR3 DNA sequence: TGTGCCAGCAGCCAGGGACTAGCGGCCTTGGAGCAGTACTTC.

This chain connects TRBV2 to TRBJ2-5; 8 positions match TRBD2. V lost 6 bases and J lost 5; bases outside the gene matches: 14. CDR1 is SNHLY and CDR2 is FYNNEI in the germline V gene. The CDR3 extends over 16 amino acids. In DNA, the CDR3 is TGTGCCAGCAGGGATCTCAACACGGGGGGGCTTGAGACCCAGTACTTC. Its translation: CASRDLNTGGLETQYF. The full variable domain, its missing parts supplied by reference TRBV2 and TRBJ2-5, is EPEVTQTPSHQVTQMGQEVILRCVPISNHLYFYWYRQILGQKVEFLVSFYNNEISEKSEIFDDQFSVERPDGSNFTLKIRSTKLEDSAMYFCASRDLNTGGLETQYFGPGTRLLVL.

This clone was detected only once. In DNA, the CDR3 is TGTGCCAGCAGCTACGGGGACTCAAGGGGTGAGCAGTTCTTC. Translated, it gives CASSYGDSRGEQFF. J is TRBJ2-1 and V is TRBV7-2; maybe TRBD2 (6 bases). This CDR3 is 14 amino acids long. Trimming pared 4 bases from V and 9 bases from J, leaving 16 bases between. Germline lookup yields CDR1 SGHTA and CDR2 FQGNSA.

This clone was recorded once. V gene TRBV7-9 combines with J gene TRBJ2-7; tentative D call: TRBD1 (6 bases). Germline CDR1 SEHNR, CDR2 FQNEAQ (reference sequence). The CDR3 has 16 amino acids. Trimming removed 5 bases at V and 2 bases at J, with 19 bases between. CDR3 protein: CASSPAVGATTYEQYF. CDR3 sequence (DNA): TGTGCCAGCAGCCCGGCCGTGGGGGCGACGACCTACGAGCAGTACTTC.

The V and J genes are TRBV12-3 or TRBV12-4 and TRBJ2-5, with D maybe TRBD2 (7 bases). The CDR3 runs to 13 residues. Trimming removed 4 bases at V and 5 bases at J, with 11 bases between. The CDR3 bases are TGTGCCAGCAGTTGGGGGGGCCGGGAGACCCAGTACTTC. It yields the protein CASSWGGRETQYF.

The genes are TRBV7-9 and TRBJ2-5; 10 positions agree with TRBD2. The CDR3 runs 13 residues. Germline V gene lookup returns CDR1 SEHNR and CDR2 FQNEAQ (reference sequence). The V segment lost 10 bases and the J segment 1 base; nucleotides outside the gene matches: 3. CDR3 amino acids: CAMTSGSQETQYF. The DNA of the CDR3 is TGTGCCATGACTAGCGGGTCCCAAGAGACCCAGTACTTC.

CDR3 region: CASSQVGTNSYEQYF. The CDR3 coding sequence is TGTGCCAGCAGCCAAGTAGGGACTAACTCCTACGAGCAGTACTTC. The rearrangement uses TRBV4-2 and TRBJ2-7; TRBD2 agrees at 7 bases. This CDR3 has 15 amino acids. V lost 1 base, J lost 0 bases, and 3 bases stayed unmatched. The germline gives CDR1 LGHNA, CDR2 YNFKEQ.

This clone was detected only a few times. The chain uses TRBV6-2 or TRBV6-3 and TRBJ2-7; a weak D match, TRBD1 (6 bases). Deletions cut 4 bases from V and 4 bases from J, with 20 bases between. The CDR3 runs 16 residues. Germline lookup yields CDR1 MNHEY and CDR2 SVGEGT. For the CDR3, the DNA is TGTGCCAGCAGTTCCCGCTCCCGAGTCCAGGGGTACGAGCAGTACTTC. Its translation is CASSSRSRVQGYEQYF.

This chain uses TRBV19 with TRBJ1-2, with a tentative D call TRBD1 (6 bases). Between the trimmed V and J ends, which lost 10 bases and 5 bases, there was a span of 20 bases. This CDR3 has 14 residues. Looked up from germline, CDR1 is LNHDA and CDR2 is SQIVND (reference sequence). The chain's CDR3 is CATLGGGPGYGYTF. DNA for the CDR3: TGTGCCACCCTTGGGGGGGGCCCCGGTTATGGCTACACCTTC. The whole variable domain, filled in from reference TRBV19 and TRBJ1-2, reads DGGITQSPKYLFRKEGQNVTLSCEQNLNHDAMYWYRQDPGQGLRLIYYSQIVNDFQKGDIAEGYSVSREKKESFPLTVTSAQKNPTAFYLCATLGGGPGYGYTFGSGTRLTVV.

CDR3 DNA sequence: TGTGCCAGTAGTCTGAACCCCGAGGCTAGCGGGAGACGTGAGCAGTACTTC. It specifies CASSLNPEASGRREQYF. The chain employs TRBV19 and TRBJ2-7; TRBD2 matches 10 bases. V shed 5 bases and J 7 bases; nucleotides not matched to a gene: 17. The CDR3 sequence is 17 residues long. The V gene's germline CDR1 is LNHDA and CDR2 SQIVND (reference sequence).

The gene calls are TRBV5-4 and TRBJ2-1; the D gene is possibly TRBD2 (7 bases). The CDR3 is 16 residues long. Germline CDR1 and CDR2: SGHNT and YYREEE (reference sequence). Trimming took 4 bases from V and 8 from J, leaving 22 bases between them. Here the CDR3 DNA reads TGTGCCAGCAGCCAGCCGGGCTTGGGGGGGCTCCATGAGCAGTTCTTC. Its protein product is CASSQPGLGGLHEQFF.

This chain links TRBV19 with TRBJ2-7, with TRBD2 matching 13 bases. The trim removed 10 bases at V and 6 bases at J, leaving 15 bases unmatched. The CDR3 runs to 16 residues. Germline V CDR1 and CDR2: LNHDA, SQIVND (reference sequence). CDR3 nucleotide sequence: TGTGCCACCACCCCCGGGACTAGCGGGGCTTCACGCGAGCAGTACTTC. It translates to CATTPGTSGASREQYF.

The chain links TRBV5-1 to TRBJ2-5; TRBD2 might be the D (6 bases). This CDR3 has 15 residues. Germline V gene lookup returns CDR1 SGHRS and CDR2 YFSETQ. V lost 7 bases and J 5 bases, leaving 21 bases between the germline ends. CDR3 DNA sequence: TGCGCCAGCTTCTACGGGAGAGGTGTTGACGAGACCCAGTACTTC. This codes for CASFYGRGVDETQYF.

Comment on this clone: This could be a read error, since a much larger clone is one nucleotide away. V usage is TRBV6-4 and J usage is TRBJ2-3, with TRBD2 matching 7 bases. Germline loops: CDR1 MRHNA, CDR2 SNTAGT. The J segment lost 3 bases and the V segment lost 5 bases, leaving 5 bases of the junction unmatched. The CDR3 length is 14 residues. The CDR3 region has the DNA TGTGCCAGCAGTCCCGGGAGGAATACAGATACGCAGTATTTT. It is translated as CASSPGRNTDTQYF.

The V call is TRBV11-3, the J call TRBJ2-2; D call uncertain. The germline V and J ends were trimmed by 2 bases and 7 bases, with 8 bases remaining between them. The germline V gene encodes CDR1 SGHNT and CDR2 YENEEA. The CDR3 contains 13 residues. The DNA for the CDR3 is TGTGCCAGCAGCTTATACTCGTACGGGGAGCTGTTTTTT. Translated: CASSLYSYGELFF.

The chain carries TRBV19 and TRBJ1-2, with a possible D match to TRBD1 (6 bases). V was cut by 2 bases and J by 0 bases, with 10 bases left in between. Germline CDR1 is LNHDA and CDR2 is SQIVND (reference sequence). The CDR3 length is 15 residues. CDR3 nucleotide sequence: TGTGCCAGTAGTATACGTAGGACAGCTAACTATGGCTACACCTTC. This encodes CASSIRRTANYGYTF.

This clone occurred a few times. The V call is TRBV9, the J call TRBJ1-2; 9 nucleotides align to TRBD1. Germline CDR1 and CDR2: SGDLS and YYNGEE. With V trimmed by 0 bases and J by 7 bases, 10 bases remained unmatched. The CDR3 is 16 residues long. The CDR3 coding sequence is TGTGCCAGCAGCGTAGGAACAGGGGGCTCGTTAGGTGGCTACACCTTC. This codes for CASSVGTGGSLGGYTF.

The J gene is TRBJ1-4, the V gene TRBV5-1; maybe TRBD1 (5 bases). The CDR3 is 14 amino acids. Germline CDR1 is SGHRS and CDR2 is YFSETQ. V was shortened by 0 bases and J by 7 bases, with 10 bases between the two germline ends. CDR3 sequence reads: CASSLDTRGEKLFF. The CDR3 nucleotides are TGCGCCAGCAGCTTGGACACAAGGGGTGAAAAACTGTTTTTT.

This chain connects TRBV27 to TRBJ2-7, with 8 bases fitting TRBD2. The CDR3 runs to 13 residues. Looked up from germline, CDR1 is MNHEY and CDR2 is SMNVEV (reference sequence). After removal of 10 bases from V and 2 bases from J, the junction contained 7 bases not matched to a gene. CDR3 bases: TGTGCCACGCGGGGTAGCGGGACCTACGAGCAGTACTTC. Protein: CATRGSGTYEQYF.

The chain has TRBV5-1 and TRBJ2-5; TRBD2 agrees at 10 bases. This CDR3 has 13 residues. V was pared by 7 bases and J by 5 bases, with 5 bases of the junction left unmatched. Germline assignment: CDR1 SGHRS and CDR2 YFSETQ. The CDR3 is CASASGSTETQYF. DNA for the CDR3: TGCGCCAGCGCTAGCGGGAGCACGGAGACCCAGTACTTC.

The chain recombines TRBV11-2 with TRBJ1-6; tentatively, D is TRBD1 (5 bases). CDR3 size: 15 residues. Germline lookup yields CDR1 SGHAT and CDR2 FQNNGV. The V end was cut by 1 base, the J end by 7 bases, with 11 bases between. CDR3 coding DNA: TGTGCCAGCAGCTTAGGGGCAGGGAAGAATTCACCCCTCCACTTT. The encoded protein is CASSLGAGKNSPLHF.